The TCR beta chain described here comes from a study of cytomegalovirus exposure and HLA in healthy donors. Primers: 60 Vbeta forward and 13 Jbeta reverse. Clones were read by immunoSEQ multiplex PCR, and TCRdb kept only the in-frame ones, dropping some. The profile shows just over 150,000 clones, about 85% of them singletons. Concerning this clone: Antigen: not known.

This CDR3 is 14 amino acids long. The V and J ends lost 8 bases and 3 bases respectively, with 15 bases between them. Germline values: CDR1 SGHTA, CDR2 FQGNSA. General study points: With DRB1 most and HLA-C fewest, TCR association rates differed between HLA loci in a later analysis. The study put 150 to 200 TCR beta chains on its list as cytomegalovirus-associated. TCR beta sequences reportedly predicted most subjects' HLA-A and HLA-B alleles accurately.

The sequence came from a man aged 18 to 35 in good health and CMV-seronegative. Sequenced input: PBMCs. This chain uses TRBV7-2 with TRBJ2-3, with a possible D match to TRBD2 (7 bases). CDR3 coding DNA: TGTGCCAGCGCCGCCGGGGGGCTTACAGATACGCAGTATTTT. It codes for CASAAGGLTDTQYF.